This record concerns one TCR beta chain sequence. Construction of TCR beta libraries relied on iRepertoire HTBI primers and on Arm-PCR targeting CDR3 regions. Each CDR3 protein gets one entry after TCRdb re-called the multiplex PCR reads with MiXCR. Among 400,000 or so distinct CDR3 sequences, around 22% were seen once, and the ten largest hold about a quarter. This sample was taken from a study of regulatory T cells in long-lasting Graves disease. Study-wide background: Over 5 years on antithyroid drugs plus positive TSH receptor antibodies marked Graves' disease as persistent.

Time point defined: persistent/refractory GD, antithyroid drugs over 5 years with positive TRAb. Generation of the TCR library employed RNA extracted from PBMCs. The sequencing here drew on peripheral blood mononuclear cells (PBMCs), taken when the disease was refractory, from a patient treated with antithyroid drugs. This sequence was found in a female donor with Graves disease.

The CDR3 nucleotides are TGTGCCAGCAGTGCGACGACAGGAGTTCCCTACGAGCAGTACTTC. Translated: CASSATTGVPYEQYF. The gene calls are TRBV25-1 and TRBJ2-7, with D possibly matching TRBD1 (6 bases). CDR1 and CDR2 (germline): MGHDK, SYGVNS. The CDR3 loop spans 15 amino acids. Trimming shortened V by 4 bases and J by 2 bases, and 15 bases separated the two germline ends.